This section outlines one TCR beta chain sequence together with its context. Its antigen remains unknown. Quantitative 5'-RACE with molecular barcodes produced the TCR beta libraries. TCRdb used MiXCR to reprocess the 5' RACE reads, holding one entry per CDR3 protein. The sample includes fewer than 400,000 distinct CDR3 sequences, roughly 15% of them seen just once. This specimen belongs to a study of CD8 T cells in ankylosing spondylitis. Study-wide results and limits: Matched ankylosing spondylitis synovial fluid reportedly showed significant enrichment of disease-linked clones. Clones that were linked to disease were CD8+ and were relatively rare in peripheral blood.

V lost 10 bases and J lost 0, with 16 bases in between. Per the germline V gene, CDR1 is MNHEY and CDR2 is SMNVEV (reference sequence). The CDR3 covers 14 residues. Specimen: blood, either unsorted or a sorted T cell fraction (not recorded which). This chain connects TRBV27 to TRBJ2-7; TRBD2 might be the D (5 bases). This TCR came from a male donor with ankylosing spondylitis or in good health (not recorded which). CDR3 residues: CATRPSGISYEQYF. The CDR3 DNA reads as TGTGCCACCAGGCCCTCCGGGATCTCCTACGAGCAGTACTTC.